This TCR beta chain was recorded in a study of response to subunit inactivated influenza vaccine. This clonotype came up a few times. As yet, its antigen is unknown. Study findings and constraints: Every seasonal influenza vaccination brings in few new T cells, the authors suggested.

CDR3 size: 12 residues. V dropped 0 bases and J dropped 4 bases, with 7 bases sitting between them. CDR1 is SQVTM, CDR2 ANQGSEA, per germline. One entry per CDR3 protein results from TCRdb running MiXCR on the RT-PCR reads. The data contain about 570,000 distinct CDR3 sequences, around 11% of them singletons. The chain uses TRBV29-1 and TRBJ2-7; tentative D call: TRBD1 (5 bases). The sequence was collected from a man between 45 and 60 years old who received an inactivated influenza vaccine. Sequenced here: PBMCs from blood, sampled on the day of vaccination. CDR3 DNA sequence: TGCAGCGTTGAAGATCAGGGTTACGAGCAGTACTTC. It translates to CSVEDQGYEQYF.